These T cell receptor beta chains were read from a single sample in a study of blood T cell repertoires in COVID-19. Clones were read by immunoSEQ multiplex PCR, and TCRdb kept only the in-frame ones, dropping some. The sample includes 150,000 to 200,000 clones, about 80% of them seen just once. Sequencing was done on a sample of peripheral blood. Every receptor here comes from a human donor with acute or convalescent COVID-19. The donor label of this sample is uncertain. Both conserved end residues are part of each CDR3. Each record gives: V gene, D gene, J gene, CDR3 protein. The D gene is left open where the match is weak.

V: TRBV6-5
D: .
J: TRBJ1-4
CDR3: CASRLAGSTNEKLFF

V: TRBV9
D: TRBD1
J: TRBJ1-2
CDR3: CASSVGQGGYYGYTF

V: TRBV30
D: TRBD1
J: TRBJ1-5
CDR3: CAWSTGGNDQPQHF

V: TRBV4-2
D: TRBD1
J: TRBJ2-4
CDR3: CASSQGQGATKNIQYF

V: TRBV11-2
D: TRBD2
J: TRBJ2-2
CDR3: CASHAGLAGHTGELFF

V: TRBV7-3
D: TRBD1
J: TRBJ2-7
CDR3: CASSPDATRDRGHEQYF

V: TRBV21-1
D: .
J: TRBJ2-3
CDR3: CASSKVGRQGGDTQYF

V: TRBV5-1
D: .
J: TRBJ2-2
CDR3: CASSLEFQDTGELFF

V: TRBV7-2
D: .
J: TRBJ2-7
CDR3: CASSSQAGPSYEQYF

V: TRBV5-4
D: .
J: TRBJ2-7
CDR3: CASTMTGSGVFYEQYF

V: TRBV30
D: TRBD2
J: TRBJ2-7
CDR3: CAWSVGLAQRAYEQYF

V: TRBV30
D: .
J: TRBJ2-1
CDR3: CAGGHNEQFF

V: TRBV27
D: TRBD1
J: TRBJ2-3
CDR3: CASSLTGGGDTQYF

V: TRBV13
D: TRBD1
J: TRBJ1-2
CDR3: CASSSADRVGGYTF

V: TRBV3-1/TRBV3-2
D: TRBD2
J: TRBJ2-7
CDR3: CASSQVAGVAYEQYF

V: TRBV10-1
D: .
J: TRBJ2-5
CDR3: CASSSGTPQGTQYF

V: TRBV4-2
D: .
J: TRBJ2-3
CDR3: CASRGGGSGTDTQYF

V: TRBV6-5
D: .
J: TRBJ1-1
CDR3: CASSSPNEAFF

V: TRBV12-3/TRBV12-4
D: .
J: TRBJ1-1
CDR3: CASTLGVFTEAFF

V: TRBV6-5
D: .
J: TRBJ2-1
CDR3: CASSYYRSSYNEQFF

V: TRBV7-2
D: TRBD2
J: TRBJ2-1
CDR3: CASSLVSGEGGGEQFF

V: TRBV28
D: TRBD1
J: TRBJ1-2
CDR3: CASSTGGFGYGYTF

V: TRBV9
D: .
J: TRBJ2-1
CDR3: CASSGQWNNEQFF

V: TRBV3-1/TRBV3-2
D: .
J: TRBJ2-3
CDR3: CASSQRSTDTQYF

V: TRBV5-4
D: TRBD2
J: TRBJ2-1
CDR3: CASGPGLAGGVEQFF

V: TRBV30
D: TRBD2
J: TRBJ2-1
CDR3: CARSRTGGGYNEQFF

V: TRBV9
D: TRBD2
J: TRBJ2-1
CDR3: CASSVDETSGSEDEQFF

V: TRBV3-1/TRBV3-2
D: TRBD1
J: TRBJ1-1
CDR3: CASSPAGTGWSTEAFF

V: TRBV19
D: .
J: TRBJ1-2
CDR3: CASSPTIDIYGYTF

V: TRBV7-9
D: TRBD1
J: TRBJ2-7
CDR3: CASSWNRDSAYEQYF

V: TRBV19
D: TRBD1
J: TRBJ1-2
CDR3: CASSPGQVLWGYTF

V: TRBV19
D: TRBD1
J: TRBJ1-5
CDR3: CASSIPGQGPNQPQHF

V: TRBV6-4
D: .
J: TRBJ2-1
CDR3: CASSPTYSYNEQFF

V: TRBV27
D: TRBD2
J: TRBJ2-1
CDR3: CASSLILAGVNEQFF

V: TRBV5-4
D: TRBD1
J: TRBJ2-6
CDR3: CASSIRRGPGANVLTF

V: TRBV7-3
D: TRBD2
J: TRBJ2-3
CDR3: CASSLSGLAGGPRQDTQYF

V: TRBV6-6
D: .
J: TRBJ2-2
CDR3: CASSASLAGGELFF

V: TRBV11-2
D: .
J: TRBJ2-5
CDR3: CASSLRGFRSQETQYF

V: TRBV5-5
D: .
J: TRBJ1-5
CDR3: CASSTSGTSNQPQHF

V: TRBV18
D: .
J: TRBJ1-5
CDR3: CASSQGGADQPQHF

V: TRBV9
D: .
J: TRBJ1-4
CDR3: CASSPRDFNEKLFF

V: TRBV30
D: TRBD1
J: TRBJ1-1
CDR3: CAWNRGPGTEAFF

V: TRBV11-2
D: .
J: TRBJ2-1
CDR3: CASSLALGVDNEQFF

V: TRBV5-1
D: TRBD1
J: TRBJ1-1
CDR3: CASSLRQGDTEAFF

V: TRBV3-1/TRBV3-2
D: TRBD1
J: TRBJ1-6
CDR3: CASSHSDRDNSPLHF